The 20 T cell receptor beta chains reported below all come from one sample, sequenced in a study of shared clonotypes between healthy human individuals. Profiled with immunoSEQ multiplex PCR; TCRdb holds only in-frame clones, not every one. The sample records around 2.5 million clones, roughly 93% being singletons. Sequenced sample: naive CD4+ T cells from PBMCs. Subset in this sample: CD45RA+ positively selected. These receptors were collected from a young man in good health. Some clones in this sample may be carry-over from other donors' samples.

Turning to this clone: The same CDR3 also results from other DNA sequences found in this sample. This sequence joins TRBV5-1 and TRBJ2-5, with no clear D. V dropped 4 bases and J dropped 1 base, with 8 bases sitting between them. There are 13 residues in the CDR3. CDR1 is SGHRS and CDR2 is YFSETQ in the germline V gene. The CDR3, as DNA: TGCGCCAGCAGCCCGGGCGCCCAAGAGACCCAGTACTTC. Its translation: CASSPGAQETQYF. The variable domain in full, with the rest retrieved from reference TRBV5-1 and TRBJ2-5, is KAGVTQTPRYLIKTRGQQVTLSCSPISGHRSVSWYQQTPGQGLQFLFEYFSETQRNKGNFPGRFSGRQFSNSRSEMNVSTLELGDSALYLCASSPGAQETQYFGPGTRLLVL.

The CDR3 protein is CASSTAGTDTYNEQFF. In DNA, the CDR3 is TGTGCCAGTAGTACCGCCGGGACGGACACCTACAATGAGCAGTTCTTC. The chain joins TRBV19 to TRBJ2-1; TRBD1 or TRBD2 may be the D gene (5 bases each). The germline V and J ends were trimmed by 4 bases and 2 bases, with 15 bases remaining between them. There are 16 residues in the CDR3. Per the germline V gene, CDR1 is LNHDA and CDR2 is SQIVND (reference sequence).

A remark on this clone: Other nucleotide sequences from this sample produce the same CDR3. The CDR3 protein is CASSPPGRSTDTQYF. Written as DNA, the CDR3 is TGTGCCAGCTCACCCCCGGGGAGAAGCACAGATACGCAGTATTTT. The V call is TRBV18, the J call TRBJ2-3, with D perhaps TRBD2 (5 bases). Trimming took off 3 bases at V and 0 bases at J, with 10 bases between the two ends. The V gene's germline CDR1 is KGHSH and CDR2 LQKENI. The CDR3 totals 15 residues. Full variable domain (rest looked up from reference TRBV18 and TRBJ2-3): NAGVMQNPRHLVRRRGQEARLRCSPMKGHSHVYWYRQLPEEGLKFMVYLQKENIIDESGMPKERFSAEFPKEGPSILRIQQVVRGDSAAYFCASSPPGRSTDTQYFGPGTRLTVL.

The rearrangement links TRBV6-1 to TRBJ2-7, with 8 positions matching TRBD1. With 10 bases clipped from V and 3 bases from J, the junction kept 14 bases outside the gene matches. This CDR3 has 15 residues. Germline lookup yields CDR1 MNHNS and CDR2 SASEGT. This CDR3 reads CATRTKQGGFYEQYF. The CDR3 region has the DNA TGTGCCACCAGGACAAAACAGGGGGGTTTCTACGAGCAGTACTTC.

The CDR3 coding sequence is TGCGCCAGCAGCTTGGACTGGGGGAGCGTCCTGACTTTC. This sequence encodes CASSLDWGSVLTF. The chain uses TRBV5-1 and TRBJ2-6; D may match TRBD1 or TRBD2 (5 bases each). Germline CDR1 and CDR2: SGHRS and YFSETQ. This CDR3 has 13 amino acids. Trimming cost V 0 bases and J 12 bases, with 10 bases left between them.

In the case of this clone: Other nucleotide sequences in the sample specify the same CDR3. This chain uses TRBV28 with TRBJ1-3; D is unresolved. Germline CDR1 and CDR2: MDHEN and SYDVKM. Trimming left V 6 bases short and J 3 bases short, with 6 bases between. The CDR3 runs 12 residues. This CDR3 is CASSVGGNTIYF. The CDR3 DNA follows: TGTGCCAGCAGCGTTGGTGGAAACACCATATATTTT.

The CDR3 region is CASSPQREYEQYF. The CDR3 nucleotides are TGTGCCAGCAGCCCGCAAAGGGAATACGAGCAGTACTTC. The chain has TRBV7-2 and TRBJ2-5; the D is unclear. The tail of the sequence fits TRBJ2-7 better, so the J call may be wrong. The CDR3 runs to 13 residues. Germline-derived CDR1 and CDR2 are SGHTA and FQGNSA.

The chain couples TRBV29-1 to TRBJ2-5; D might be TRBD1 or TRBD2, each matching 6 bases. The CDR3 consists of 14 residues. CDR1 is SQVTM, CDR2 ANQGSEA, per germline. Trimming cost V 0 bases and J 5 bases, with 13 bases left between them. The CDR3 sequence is CSVEDTGARETQYF. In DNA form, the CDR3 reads TGCAGCGTTGAAGATACGGGGGCGAGGGAGACCCAGTACTTC.

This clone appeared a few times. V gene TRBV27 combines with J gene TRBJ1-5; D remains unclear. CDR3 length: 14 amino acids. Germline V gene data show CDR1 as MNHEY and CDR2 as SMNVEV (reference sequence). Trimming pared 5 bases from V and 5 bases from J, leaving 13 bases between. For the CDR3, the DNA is TGTGCCAGCAGTCAGGCGGGGAGGCATCAGCCCCAGCATTTT. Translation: CASSQAGRHQPQHF.

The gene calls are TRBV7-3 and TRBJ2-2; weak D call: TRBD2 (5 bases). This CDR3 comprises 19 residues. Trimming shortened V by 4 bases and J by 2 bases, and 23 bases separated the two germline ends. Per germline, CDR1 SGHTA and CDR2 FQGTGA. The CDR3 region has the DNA TGTGCCAGCAGCTCACAAGGTCTAGCTCAAACCGTCAACACCGGGGAGCTGTTTTTT. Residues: CASSSQGLAQTVNTGELFF.

The CDR3 loop is CSVTSGDTQYF. The DNA for the CDR3 is TGCAGCGTCACTTCAGGGGATACGCAGTATTTT. This chain uses TRBV29-1 with TRBJ2-3; tentative D call: TRBD1 (5 bases). Trimming removed 6 bases at V and 6 bases at J, with 10 bases between. This CDR3 has 11 amino acids. Germline CDR1 SQVTM, CDR2 ANQGSEA.

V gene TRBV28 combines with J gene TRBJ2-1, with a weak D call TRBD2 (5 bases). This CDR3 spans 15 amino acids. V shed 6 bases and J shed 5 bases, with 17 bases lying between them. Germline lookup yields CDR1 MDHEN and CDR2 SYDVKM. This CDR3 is CASSKIGIEDNEQFF. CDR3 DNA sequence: TGTGCCAGCAGCAAGATCGGGATAGAAGACAATGAGCAGTTCTTC.

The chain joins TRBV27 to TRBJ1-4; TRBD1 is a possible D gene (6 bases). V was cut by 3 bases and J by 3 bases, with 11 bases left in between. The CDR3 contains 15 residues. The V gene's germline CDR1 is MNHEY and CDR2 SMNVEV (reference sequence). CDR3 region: CASSFLGAANEKLFF. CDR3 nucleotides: TGTGCCAGCAGTTTCCTGGGGGCTGCTAATGAAAAACTGTTTTTT. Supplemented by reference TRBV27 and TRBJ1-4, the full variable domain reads EAQVTQNPRYLITVTGKKLTVTCSQNMNHEYMSWYRQDPGLGLRQIYYSMNVEVTDKGDVPEGYKVSRKEKRNFPLILESPSPNQTSLYFCASSFLGAANEKLFFGSGTQLSVL.

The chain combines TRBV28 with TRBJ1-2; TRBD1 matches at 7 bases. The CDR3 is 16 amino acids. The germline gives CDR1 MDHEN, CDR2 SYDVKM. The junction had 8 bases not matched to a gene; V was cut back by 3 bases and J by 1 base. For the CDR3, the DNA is TGTGCCAGCAGTTTTTCGGCAGGGGGATTTAACTATGGCTACACCTTC. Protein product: CASSFSAGGFNYGYTF.

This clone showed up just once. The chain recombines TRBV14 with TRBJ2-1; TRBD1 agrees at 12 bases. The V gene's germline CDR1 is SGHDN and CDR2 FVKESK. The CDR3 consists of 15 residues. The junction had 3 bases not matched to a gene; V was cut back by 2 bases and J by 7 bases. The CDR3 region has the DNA TGTGCCAGCAGCCAACTGGGACAGGGGGCAAATGAGCAGTTCTTC. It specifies CASSQLGQGANEQFF. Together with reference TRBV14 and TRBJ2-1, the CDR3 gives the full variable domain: EAGVTQFPSHSVIEKGQTVTLRCDPISGHDNLYWYRRVMGKEIKFLLHFVKESKQDESGMPNNRFLAERTGGTYSTLKVQPAELEDSGVYFCASSQLGQGANEQFFGPGTRLTVL.

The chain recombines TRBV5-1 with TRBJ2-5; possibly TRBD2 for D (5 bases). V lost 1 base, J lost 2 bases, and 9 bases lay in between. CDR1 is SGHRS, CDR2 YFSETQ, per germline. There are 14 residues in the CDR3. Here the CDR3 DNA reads TGCGCCAGCAGCTTGTTCCCGGGGCAAGAGACCCAGTACTTC. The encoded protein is CASSLFPGQETQYF.

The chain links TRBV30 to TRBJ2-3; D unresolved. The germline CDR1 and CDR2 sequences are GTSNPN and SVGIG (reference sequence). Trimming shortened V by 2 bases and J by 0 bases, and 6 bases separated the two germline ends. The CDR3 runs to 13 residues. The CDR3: CAWSLGSTDTQYF. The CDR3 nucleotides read TGTGCCTGGAGTCTAGGGAGCACAGATACGCAGTATTTT. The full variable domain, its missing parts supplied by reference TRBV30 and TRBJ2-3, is SQTIHQWPATLVQPVGSPLSLECTVEGTSNPNLYWYRQAAGRGLQLLFYSVGIGQISSEVPQNLSASRPQDRQFILSSKKLLLSDSGFYLCAWSLGSTDTQYFGPGTRLTVL.

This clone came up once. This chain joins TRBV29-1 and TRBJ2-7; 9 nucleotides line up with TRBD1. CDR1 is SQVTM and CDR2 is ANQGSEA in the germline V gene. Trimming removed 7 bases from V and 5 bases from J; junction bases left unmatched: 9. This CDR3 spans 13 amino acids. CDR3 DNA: TGCAGCGCCGGGACAGGGCTCCCGGACGAGCAGTACTTC. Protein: CSAGTGLPDEQYF.

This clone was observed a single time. The CDR3 region is CASRPPGVGGQQFF. CDR3 coding DNA: TGTGCCAGCAGACCCCCGGGGGTGGGGGGCCAGCAGTTCTTC. This chain links TRBV6-5 with TRBJ2-1; D is tentatively TRBD1 or TRBD2 (6 bases each). Germline lookup yields CDR1 MNHEY and CDR2 SVGAGI. With 6 bases removed from V and 11 bases from J, the gap between germline ends came to 20 bases. CDR3 size: 14 residues.

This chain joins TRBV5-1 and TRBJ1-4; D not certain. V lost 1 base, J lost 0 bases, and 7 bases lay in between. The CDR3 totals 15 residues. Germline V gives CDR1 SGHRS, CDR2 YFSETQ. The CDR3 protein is CASSLPGATNEKLFF. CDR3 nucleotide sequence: TGCGCCAGCAGCTTGCCGGGAGCAACTAATGAAAAACTGTTTTTT. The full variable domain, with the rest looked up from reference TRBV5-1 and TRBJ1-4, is KAGVTQTPRYLIKTRGQQVTLSCSPISGHRSVSWYQQTPGQGLQFLFEYFSETQRNKGNFPGRFSGRQFSNSRSEMNVSTLELGDSALYLCASSLPGATNEKLFFGSGTQLSVL.